This record covers a single TCR beta chain. Seattle-derived patients entered the study during active infection and were followed longitudinally. Germline-derived CDR1 and CDR2 are WNHNN and SYGVQD (reference sequence). The CDR3 loop spans 16 amino acids. V trimming: 0 bases; J trimming: 0 bases; junction bases outside the gene matches: 4. These data originate in a study of blood T cell repertoires in COVID-19. Study context: Specimens from acute and convalescent COVID-19 originated in the United States, Italy and Spain. T cells, B-cell-depleted T cells, or PBMCs supplied cDNA or gDNA.

Data came from immunoSEQ multiplex PCR; TCRdb stores just in-frame clones and leaves some out. In the table there are roughly 200,000 clones, 85% to 90% of which are singletons. The chain carries TRBV10-1 and TRBJ1-1; TRBD1 matches 7 bases. The source is a woman in her 50s with COVID-19, enrolled during active disease. The sequenced material came from peripheral blood. The CDR3 protein is CASSESRGQMNTEAFF. For the CDR3, the DNA is TGCGCCAGCAGTGAGTCGAGGGGACAGATGAACACTGAAGCTTTCTTT.